Below are 13 T cell receptor beta chains sequenced from a single sample in a study of shared clonotypes between healthy human individuals. Profiling relied on immunoSEQ multiplex PCR, and the TCRdb table lists in-frame clones only, not all of them. The table lists 2,500,000 or so clones, approximately 94% of them singletons. Specimen: naive CD4+ T cells from PBMCs. Subset in this sample: CD45RA+ positively selected. Receptors originate from a man between 18 and 29 years old in good health. Some clones in this sample may be carry-over from other donors' samples.

The chain employs TRBV5-1 and TRBJ2-7; D gene uncertain. Germline values: CDR1 SGHRS, CDR2 YFSETQ. Between the trimmed V and J ends, which lost 1 base and 5 bases, there was a span of 7 bases. This CDR3 has 12 residues. CDR3 in DNA: TGCGCCAGCAGCTTGACCACAGACGAGCAGTACTTC. Translation gives CASSLTTDEQYF.

The chain has TRBV5-6 and TRBJ1-1, with a possible D match to TRBD1 (6 bases). CDR1 is SGHDT, CDR2 YYEEEE, per germline. V was clipped by 4 bases and J by 0 bases, with 13 bases between them. This CDR3 has 15 amino acids. In DNA form, the CDR3 reads TGTGCCAGCAGCCAGGACAGATACATGAACACTGAAGCTTTCTTT. It codes for CASSQDRYMNTEAFF.

On this clone: The identical CDR3 is also encoded by other nucleotide sequences in the sample. The chain combines TRBV5-1 with TRBJ2-1; 7 bases match TRBD2. This CDR3 is 15 amino acids long. Germline CDR1 reads SGHRS; CDR2 reads YFSETQ. V was clipped by 4 bases and J by 5 bases; unmatched bases: 9. The chain's CDR3 is CASSPPRLADNEQFF. The CDR3 region has the DNA TGCGCCAGCAGCCCGCCTCGCCTAGCGGACAATGAGCAGTTCTTC.

V and J are TRBV7-2 and TRBJ2-7; a weak D match, TRBD2 (6 bases). Looked up from germline, CDR1 is SGHTA and CDR2 is FQGNSA. The CDR3 runs 14 residues. V was trimmed by 3 bases and J by 1 base, leaving 10 bases between them. For the CDR3, the DNA is TGTGCCAGCAGCTTTCGTCGGGAGTCCTACGAGCAGTACTTC. This sequence encodes CASSFRRESYEQYF.

Concerning this clone itself: Distinct nucleotide sequences in the sample also encode this CDR3. As DNA, the CDR3 is TGTGCCAGCAGCTTGGCGGCAGGGACCGGGAACACTGAAGCTTTCTTT. This sequence encodes CASSLAAGTGNTEAFF. The genes are TRBV5-4 and TRBJ1-1, with D maybe TRBD1 (5 bases). Trimming removed 0 bases at V and 1 base at J, with 13 bases between. In germline, CDR1 is SGHNT, CDR2 YYREEE (reference sequence). CDR3 length: 16 amino acids.

The rearrangement links TRBV5-4 to TRBJ2-7; TRBD1 is a possible D gene (6 bases). The germline V gene has CDR1 SGHNT and CDR2 YYREEE (reference sequence). V gave up 3 bases and J gave up 0 bases, with 13 bases separating them. There are 15 residues in the CDR3. The CDR3, as DNA: TGTGCCAGCAGCTCCCGGGACAAAAGCTCCTACGAGCAGTACTTC. It translates to CASSSRDKSSYEQYF.

A note on this clone: The sample contains more than one DNA sequence encoding this CDR3. V and J are TRBV7-3 and TRBJ2-1, with TRBD2 matching over 7 bases. The J segment lost 5 bases and the V segment lost 3 bases, leaving 4 bases of the junction unmatched. Germline CDR1 reads SGHTA; CDR2 reads FQGTGA. The CDR3 contains 14 residues. The CDR3 protein is CASSLGTTNNEQFF. CDR3 coding DNA: TGTGCCAGCAGCTTGGGGACTACCAACAATGAGCAGTTCTTC.

The chain employs TRBV30 and TRBJ2-2; perhaps TRBD1 as D (6 bases). The CDR3 runs 15 residues. Per germline, CDR1 GTSNPN and CDR2 SVGIG (reference sequence). V was pared by 5 bases and J by 0 bases, with 13 bases between. The DNA of the CDR3 is TGTGCCTGGGGTAGGGGGTTCGCGAACACCGGGGAGCTGTTTTTT. Residues: CAWGRGFANTGELFF.

Notes on this clone: Other DNA sequences in the sample encode the same CDR3. The chain carries TRBV19 and TRBJ2-6; D is ambiguous. The CDR3 length is 13 residues. Germline V CDR1 and CDR2: LNHDA, SQIVND (reference sequence). Between the trimmed V and J ends, which lost 7 bases and 2 bases, there was a span of 6 bases. The DNA of the CDR3 is TGTGCCAGTACCGAGACTGGGGCCAACGTCCTGACTTTC. This gives the protein CASTETGANVLTF. The full variable domain, in which reference TRBV19 and TRBJ2-6 provide the parts outside the CDR3, is DGGITQSPKYLFRKEGQNVTLSCEQNLNHDAMYWYRQDPGQGLRLIYYSQIVNDFQKGDIAEGYSVSREKKESFPLTVTSAQKNPTAFYLCASTETGANVLTFGAGSRLTVL.

This chain connects TRBV14 to TRBJ2-3; D unclear. This CDR3 spans 14 amino acids. Germline V gene lookup returns CDR1 SGHDN and CDR2 FVKESK. V was trimmed by 3 bases and J by 4 bases, leaving 11 bases between them. The DNA of the CDR3 is TGTGCCAGCAGCCATAAAGGGAACCCAGATACGCAGTATTTT. This translates into CASSHKGNPDTQYF.

V usage is TRBV5-1 and J usage is TRBJ1-1, with a tentative D call TRBD1 (6 bases). Trimming shortened V by 4 bases and J by 2 bases, and 24 bases separated the two germline ends. This CDR3 contains 18 residues. Looked up from germline, CDR1 is SGHRS and CDR2 is YFSETQ. The CDR3 here is CASSREDRSERSNTEAFF. The CDR3 nucleotides read TGCGCCAGCAGCCGAGAAGACAGGTCGGAAAGGAGTAACACTGAAGCTTTCTTT.

CDR3 in amino acids: CASRFRGDRSYNEQFF. Written as DNA, the CDR3 is TGTGCCAGCAGGTTTAGAGGGGACAGGAGCTACAATGAGCAGTTCTTC. The rearrangement uses TRBV11-2 and TRBJ2-1; TRBD1 aligns across 8 bases. V shed 6 bases and J 3 bases; nucleotides not matched to a gene: 10. Germline V gives CDR1 SGHAT, CDR2 FQNNGV. The CDR3 spans 16 residues. Full variable domain (missing parts from reference TRBV11-2 and TRBJ2-1): EAGVAQSPRYKIIEKRQSVAFWCNPISGHATLYWYQQILGQGPKLLIQFQNNGVVDDSQLPKDRFSAERLKGVDSTLKIQPAKLEDSAVYLCASRFRGDRSYNEQFFGPGTRLTVL.

This chain joins TRBV7-2 and TRBJ2-2, with 12 bases that match TRBD2. This CDR3 has 17 residues. J lost 5 bases, V lost 1 base, and 5 bases had no gene match. The V gene's germline CDR1 is SGHTA and CDR2 FQGNSA. The CDR3 is CASSLVWLAGGTGELFF. The CDR3 DNA sequence: TGTGCCAGCAGCTTAGTATGGCTAGCGGGAGGGACCGGGGAGCTGTTTTTT.